The clone carrying this TCR beta chain was recorded at least ten times. The data belong to a study of T cells in Graves' hyperthyroidism and ophthalmopathy. Amplified TCR beta CDR3 regions came from RNA transcripts. RT-PCR in the first round (using the HTBI primer set) targeted the TCR CDR3. TCRdb re-analysed the multiplex PCR reads in MiXCR, keeping a single row per CDR3 protein. The sample holds 500,000 to 750,000 distinct CDR3 sequences, about 45% seen once. The V gene lost 0 bases and the J gene lost 0 bases, with 5 bases spanning the gap. In germline, CDR1 is KGHDR, CDR2 SFDVKD. The CDR3 has 14 amino acids.

Sequencing was done on a sample of peripheral blood or thyroid tissue (not recorded which). The sequence derives from a woman between 18 and 30 years old with Graves' hyperthyroidism. The J gene is TRBJ2-7, the V gene TRBV24-1; no firm D call. For the CDR3, the DNA is TGTGCCACCAGTGATTTGACAGTCTCCTACGAGCAGTACTTC. As protein: CATSDLTVSYEQYF.